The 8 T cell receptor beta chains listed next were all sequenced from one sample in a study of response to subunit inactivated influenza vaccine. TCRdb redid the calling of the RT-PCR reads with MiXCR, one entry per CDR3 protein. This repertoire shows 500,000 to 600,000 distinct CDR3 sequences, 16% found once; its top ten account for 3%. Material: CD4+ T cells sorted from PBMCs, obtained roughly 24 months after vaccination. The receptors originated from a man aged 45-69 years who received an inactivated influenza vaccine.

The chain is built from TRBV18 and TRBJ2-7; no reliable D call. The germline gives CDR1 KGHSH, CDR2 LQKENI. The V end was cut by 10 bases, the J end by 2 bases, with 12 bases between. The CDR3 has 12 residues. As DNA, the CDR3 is TGTGCCACAAGCGACACAGCCTACGAGCAGTACTTC. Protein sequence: CATSDTAYEQYF.

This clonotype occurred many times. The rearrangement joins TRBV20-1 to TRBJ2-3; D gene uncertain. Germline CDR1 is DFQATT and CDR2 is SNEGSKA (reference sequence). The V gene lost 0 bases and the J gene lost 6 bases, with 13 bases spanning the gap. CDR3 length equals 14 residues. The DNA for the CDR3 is TGCAGTGCTAGAGAGGCCCTAGTGGCCGATACGCAGTATTTT. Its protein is CSAREALVADTQYF.

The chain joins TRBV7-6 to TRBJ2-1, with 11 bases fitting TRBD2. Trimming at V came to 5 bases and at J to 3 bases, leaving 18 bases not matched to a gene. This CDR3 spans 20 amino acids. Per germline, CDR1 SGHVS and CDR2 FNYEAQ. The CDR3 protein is CASSRGVGHAGLAVYNEQFF. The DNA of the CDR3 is TGTGCCAGCAGCCGAGGAGTCGGACACGCGGGACTAGCGGTCTACAATGAGCAGTTCTTC.

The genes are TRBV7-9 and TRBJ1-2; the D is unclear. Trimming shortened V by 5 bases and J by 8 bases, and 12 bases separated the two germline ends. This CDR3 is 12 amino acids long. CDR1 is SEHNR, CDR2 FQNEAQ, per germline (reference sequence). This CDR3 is CASSPVTLGYTF. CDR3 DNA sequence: TGTGCCAGCAGCCCAGTAACGTTGGGCTACACCTTC.

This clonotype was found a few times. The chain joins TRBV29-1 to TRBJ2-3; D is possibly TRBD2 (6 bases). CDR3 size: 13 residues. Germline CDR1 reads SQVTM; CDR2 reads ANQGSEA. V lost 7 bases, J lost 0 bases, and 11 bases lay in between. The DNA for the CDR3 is TGCAGCGCGGGAGCTACGAGCACAGATACGCAGTATTTT. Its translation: CSAGATSTDTQYF.

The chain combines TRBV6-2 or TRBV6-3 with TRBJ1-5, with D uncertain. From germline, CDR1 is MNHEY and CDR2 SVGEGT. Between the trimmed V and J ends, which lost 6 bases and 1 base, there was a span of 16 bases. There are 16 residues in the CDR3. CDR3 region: CASRPHQGMSNQPQHF. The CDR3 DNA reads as TGTGCCAGCAGACCCCATCAAGGGATGAGCAATCAGCCCCAGCATTTT.

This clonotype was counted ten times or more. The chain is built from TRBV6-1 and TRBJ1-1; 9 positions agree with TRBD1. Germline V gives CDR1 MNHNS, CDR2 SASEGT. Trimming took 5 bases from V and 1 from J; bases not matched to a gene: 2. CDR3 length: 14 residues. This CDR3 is CASSPDRGNTEAFF. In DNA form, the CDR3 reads TGTGCCAGCAGTCCGGACAGGGGGAACACTGAAGCTTTCTTT.

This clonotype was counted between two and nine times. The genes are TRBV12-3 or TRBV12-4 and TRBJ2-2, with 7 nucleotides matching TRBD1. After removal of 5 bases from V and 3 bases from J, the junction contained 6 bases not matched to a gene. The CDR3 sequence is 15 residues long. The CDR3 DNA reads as TGTGCCAGCAGTCGACAGGGATGGGACACCGGGGAGCTGTTTTTT. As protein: CASSRQGWDTGELFF.